This T cell receptor (beta chain) was recorded in a study of identical twins. Study observations and caveats: Zero-insertion results could be subject to partial confounding by invariant MAIT and iNKT cells. Beta out-of-frame sequences displayed a weaker excess of sharing between twins.

TCRdb independently ran MiXCR on the 5' RACE reads; one entry per CDR3 protein. The sample shows 700,000 or so distinct CDR3 sequences, around 8.3% of them seen only once. This clonotype was observed many times. What it binds is unknown. V gave up 5 bases and J gave up 9 bases; unmatched junction bases: 8. The CDR3 has 14 residues. The germline V gene has CDR1 SGHVS and CDR2 FQNEAQ. A further study also used this sample, focusing on yellow fever vaccine responses in identical twins.

This TCR derives from a woman in her late teens or twenties in good health. Sequencing used PBMCs. The chain carries TRBV7-8 and TRBJ2-3; 10 bases map to TRBD2. CDR3 coding DNA: TGTGCCAGCAGCGCACGACCGGGACTAGCGACGCAGTATTTT. This translates into CASSARPGLATQYF. Together with reference TRBV7-8 and TRBJ2-3, the CDR3 gives the full variable domain: GAGVSQSPRYKVAKRGQDVALRCDPISGHVSLFWYQQALGQGPEFLTYFQNEAQLDKSGLPSDRFFAERPEGSVSTLKIQRTQQEDSAVYLCASSARPGLATQYFGPGTRLTVL.